Sequencing of this T cell receptor beta chain was carried out in a study of blood T cell repertoires in COVID-19. It was during active infection that Seattle patients were enrolled and then longitudinally followed. CDR3 size: 17 residues. V gave up 5 bases and J gave up 10 bases, with 29 bases separating them. CDR1 is SGHAT, CDR2 FQNNGV, per germline. This table comes from immunoSEQ multiplex PCR, and its TCRdb copy is limited to in-frame clones, with some not included. The sample lists under 250,000 clones, roughly 85% occurring once. The specimen sequenced was peripheral blood. The clonotype originates from a man in his fifties with COVID-19, enrolled during active disease. V is TRBV11-2 and J is TRBJ1-2, with TRBD1 as a possible D gene (5 bases). CDR3 in amino acids: CASSPTTRRAVQGVYTF. Here the CDR3 DNA reads TGTGCCAGCAGCCCCACGACCCGTCGGGCAGTTCAGGGCGTCTACACCTTC.